This T cell receptor beta chain is drawn from a study of T cell responses to AZD1222 COVID-19 vaccine. Study-level findings and limits: In the spike-specific TCR repertoire, nearly half reportedly target unmutated variant regions.

Concerning this clone itself: What it binds is unknown.

The J segment lost 0 bases and the V segment lost 5 bases, leaving 8 bases of the junction unmatched. CDR3 length: 17 amino acids. The V gene's germline CDR1 is SEHNR and CDR2 FQNEAQ (reference sequence). Profiled with immunoSEQ multiplex PCR; TCRdb holds only in-frame clones, not every one. Among some 150,000 clones listed, approximately 89% were seen once. The chain is built from TRBV7-9 and TRBJ1-5, with 9 positions matching TRBD1. Sequences were derived from peripheral blood, sampled 28 days after the second AZD1222 dose. The sequence came from an adult who received the AZD1222 COVID-19 vaccine. CDR3 amino acids: CASSTSDRGLSNQPQHF. In DNA form, the CDR3 reads TGTGCCAGCAGCACCTCGGACAGGGGACTTAGCAATCAGCCCCAGCATTTT.